The table lists the clone carrying this T cell receptor (beta chain) with many counts. Its target is not known. TCRdb fed the 5' RACE reads into MiXCR, producing one record per CDR3 protein. This sample has around 330,000 distinct CDR3 sequences, with about 9.9% found just once. This specimen belongs to a study of CD8 T cells in ankylosing spondylitis. Study outcomes and limitations: One TCR beta motif, made up of eight or nine highly homologous variants, appeared characteristic of ankylosing spondylitis blood. Significantly higher representation of disease-linked clones was reported for matched ankylosing spondylitis synovial fluid.

This CDR3 comprises 15 residues. Trimming cost V 0 bases and J 4 bases, with 12 bases left between them. The germline V gene has CDR1 KGHSH and CDR2 LQKENI. This receptor was obtained from a female donor with ankylosing spondylitis or in good health (not recorded which). This rearrangement joins TRBV18 to TRBJ1-2; possible D gene TRBD1, 6 bases. The sample was blood, either unsorted or a sorted T cell fraction (not recorded which). The CDR3 loop reads CASSPPGGVGYGYTF. The CDR3 bases are TGTGCCAGCTCACCACCAGGGGGAGTCGGCTATGGCTACACCTTC.